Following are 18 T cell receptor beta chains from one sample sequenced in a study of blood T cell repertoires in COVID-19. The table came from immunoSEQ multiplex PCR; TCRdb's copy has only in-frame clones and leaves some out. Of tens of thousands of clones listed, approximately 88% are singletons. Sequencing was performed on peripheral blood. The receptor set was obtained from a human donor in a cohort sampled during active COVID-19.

The CDR3 DNA reads as TGTGCCAGTAGTATGAGGAGCCCGCCCCAGCATTTT. Amino acid sequence: CASSMRSPPQHF. The chain joins TRBV19 to TRBJ1-5; unclear D gene. In germline, CDR1 is LNHDA, CDR2 SQIVND (reference sequence). The length of the CDR3 is 12 residues. V lost 3 bases, J lost 9 bases, and 9 bases lay in between.

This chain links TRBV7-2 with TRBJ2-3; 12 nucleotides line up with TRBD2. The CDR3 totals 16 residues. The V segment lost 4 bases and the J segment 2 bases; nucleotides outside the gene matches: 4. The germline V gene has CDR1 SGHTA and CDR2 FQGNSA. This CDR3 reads CASSSWTSGDTDTQYF. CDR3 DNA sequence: TGTGCCAGCAGCTCTTGGACTAGCGGGGACACAGATACGCAGTATTTT.

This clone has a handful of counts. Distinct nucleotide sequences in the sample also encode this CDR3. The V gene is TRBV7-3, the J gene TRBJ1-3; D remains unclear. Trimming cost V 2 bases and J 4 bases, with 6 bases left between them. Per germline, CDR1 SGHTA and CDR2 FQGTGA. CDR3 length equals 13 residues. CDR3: CASSLDMGNTIYF. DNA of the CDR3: TGTGCCAGCAGCTTAGACATGGGAAACACCATATATTTT.

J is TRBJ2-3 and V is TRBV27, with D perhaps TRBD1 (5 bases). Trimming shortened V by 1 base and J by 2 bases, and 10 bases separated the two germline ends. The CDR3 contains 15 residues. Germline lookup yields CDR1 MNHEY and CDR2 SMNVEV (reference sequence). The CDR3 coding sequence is TGTGCCAGCAGTTTATTAGGGGCAAACACAGATACGCAGTATTTT. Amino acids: CASSLLGANTDTQYF.

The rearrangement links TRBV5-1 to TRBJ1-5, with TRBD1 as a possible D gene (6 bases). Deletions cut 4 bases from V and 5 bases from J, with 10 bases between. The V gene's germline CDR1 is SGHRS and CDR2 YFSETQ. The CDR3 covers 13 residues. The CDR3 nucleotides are TGCGCCAGCAGCCCGACAGGTTATCAGCCCCAGCATTTT. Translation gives CASSPTGYQPQHF.

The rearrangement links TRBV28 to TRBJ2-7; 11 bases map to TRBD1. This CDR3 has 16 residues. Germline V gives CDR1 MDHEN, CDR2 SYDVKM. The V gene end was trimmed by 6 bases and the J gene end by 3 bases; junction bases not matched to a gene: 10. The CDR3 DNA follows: TGTGCCAGCAGAGGATACACCGGGACAGGGGGCTACGAGCAGTACTTC. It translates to CASRGYTGTGGYEQYF.

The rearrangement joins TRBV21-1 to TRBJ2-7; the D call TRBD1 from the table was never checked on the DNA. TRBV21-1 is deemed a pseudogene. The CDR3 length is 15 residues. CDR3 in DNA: TGTGCCAGCAGCATGCGACAGGGCAAGTCCTACGAGCAGTACTTC. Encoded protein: CASSMRQGKSYEQYF.

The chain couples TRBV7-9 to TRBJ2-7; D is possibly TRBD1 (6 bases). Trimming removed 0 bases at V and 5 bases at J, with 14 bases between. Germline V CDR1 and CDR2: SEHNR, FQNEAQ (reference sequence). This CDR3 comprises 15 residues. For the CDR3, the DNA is TGTGCCAGCAGCTTAGCATCCAACAGGGCACACGAGCAGTACTTC. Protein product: CASSLASNRAHEQYF.

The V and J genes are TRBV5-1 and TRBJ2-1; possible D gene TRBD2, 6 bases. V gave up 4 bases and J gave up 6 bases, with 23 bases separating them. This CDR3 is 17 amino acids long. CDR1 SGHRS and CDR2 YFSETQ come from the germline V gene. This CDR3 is CASSPYAGLTSANEQFF. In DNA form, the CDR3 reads TGCGCCAGCAGCCCCTATGCGGGACTCACCTCTGCCAATGAGCAGTTCTTC.

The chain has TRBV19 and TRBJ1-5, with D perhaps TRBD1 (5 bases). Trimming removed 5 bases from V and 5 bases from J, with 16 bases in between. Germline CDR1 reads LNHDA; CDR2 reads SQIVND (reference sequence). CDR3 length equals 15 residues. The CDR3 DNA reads TGTGCCAGTAGTCCCACAGGTAGCCAATATCAGCCCCAGCATTTT. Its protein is CASSPTGSQYQPQHF.

CDR3 residues: CATSRDGDRPYGYTF. CDR3 sequence (DNA): TGTGCCACCAGCAGAGATGGGGACAGGCCTTATGGCTACACCTTC. The chain is built from TRBV15 and TRBJ1-2; 8 bases fit TRBD1. The CDR3 runs 15 residues. The V and J ends lost 0 bases and 5 bases, in that order; junction bases with no gene match: 5. CDR1 is LNHNV, CDR2 YYDKDF, per germline (reference sequence).

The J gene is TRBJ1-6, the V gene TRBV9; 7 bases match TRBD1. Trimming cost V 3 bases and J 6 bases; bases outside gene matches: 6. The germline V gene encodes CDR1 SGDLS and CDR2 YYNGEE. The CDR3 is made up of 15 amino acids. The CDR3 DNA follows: TGTGCCAGCAGCGCCACCGGGACAGTTAATTCACCCCTCCACTTT. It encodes CASSATGTVNSPLHF.

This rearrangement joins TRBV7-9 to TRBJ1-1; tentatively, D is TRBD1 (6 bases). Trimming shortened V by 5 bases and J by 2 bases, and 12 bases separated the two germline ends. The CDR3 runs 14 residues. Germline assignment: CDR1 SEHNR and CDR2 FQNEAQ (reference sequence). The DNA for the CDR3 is TGTGCCAGCAGCCCTCGGGACACCAACACTGAAGCTTTCTTT. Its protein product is CASSPRDTNTEAFF.

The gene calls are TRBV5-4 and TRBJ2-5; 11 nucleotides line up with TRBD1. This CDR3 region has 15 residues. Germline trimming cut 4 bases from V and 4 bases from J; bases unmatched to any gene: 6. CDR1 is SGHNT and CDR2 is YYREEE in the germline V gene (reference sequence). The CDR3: CASSTPGQGGETQYF. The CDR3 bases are TGTGCCAGCAGCACACCGGGACAGGGGGGAGAGACCCAGTACTTC.

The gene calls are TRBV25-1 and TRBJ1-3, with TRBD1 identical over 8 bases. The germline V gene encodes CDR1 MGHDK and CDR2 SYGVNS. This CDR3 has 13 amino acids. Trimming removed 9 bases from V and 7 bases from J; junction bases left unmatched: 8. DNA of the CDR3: TGTGCCAGTCTCGACAGGGGCGGGAACACCATATATTTT. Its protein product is CASLDRGGNTIYF. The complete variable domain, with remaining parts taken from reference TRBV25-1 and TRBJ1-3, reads EADIYQTPRYLVIGTGKKITLECSQTMGHDKMYWYQQDPGMELHLIHYSYGVNSTEKGDLSSESTVSRIRTEHFPLTLESARPSHTSQYLCASLDRGGNTIYFGEGSWLTVV.

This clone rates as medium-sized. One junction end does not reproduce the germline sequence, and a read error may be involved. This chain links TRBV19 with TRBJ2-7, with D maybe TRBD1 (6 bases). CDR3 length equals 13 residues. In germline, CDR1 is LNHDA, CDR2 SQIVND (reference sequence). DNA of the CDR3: TGTGCCAGTAGTGCCCGGGACATATCTAGGGCCAGCTTC. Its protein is CASSARDISRASF.

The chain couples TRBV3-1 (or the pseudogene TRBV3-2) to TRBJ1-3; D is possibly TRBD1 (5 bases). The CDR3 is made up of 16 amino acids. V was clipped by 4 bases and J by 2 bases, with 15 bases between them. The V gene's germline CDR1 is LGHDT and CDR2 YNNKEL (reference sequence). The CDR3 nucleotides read TGTGCCAGCAGCCTGCGGGGTGGCAGGGCTGGAAACACCATATATTTT. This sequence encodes CASSLRGGRAGNTIYF.

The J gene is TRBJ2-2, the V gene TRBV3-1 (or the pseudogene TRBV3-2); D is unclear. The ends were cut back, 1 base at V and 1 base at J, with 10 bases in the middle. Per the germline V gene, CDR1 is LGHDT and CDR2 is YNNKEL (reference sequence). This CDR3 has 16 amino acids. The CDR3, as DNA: TGTGCCAGCAGCCAAGGAGGCAGATTGAACACCGGGGAGCTGTTTTTT. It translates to CASSQGGRLNTGELFF.